A selection of T cell receptor beta chains follows, all from one sample in a study of control samples from healthy donors and cancer patients. TCRdb keeps only in-frame clones here, not all; method: immunoSEQ multiplex PCR. The data contain 70,000 to 90,000 clones, roughly 94% of them singletons. Source material: blood. The origin of the receptors is a woman aged 40 to 50 in good health. CDR3s include the opening cysteine and the closing phenylalanine or tryptophan. The order of the fields is CDR3 length, clone size, J gene, V gene, D gene, CDR3 DNA, CDR3 protein. A D gene is named only where the DNA matches it firmly. Not every row has a clone size; where given, it reads once, few, many or a size class.

CDR3 length: 14; clone size: -; J gene: TRBJ2-2; V gene: TRBV24-1; D gene: TRBD2; CDR3 DNA: TGTGCCACCAGTGACCGGACTAGGGCCGGGGAGCTGTTTTTT; CDR3 protein: CATSDRTRAGELFF
CDR3 length: 15; clone size: once; J gene: TRBJ1-3; V gene: TRBV4-3; D gene: -; CDR3 DNA: TGCGCCAGCAGCCTTAGCTTGTCTCATGGAAACACCATATATTTT; CDR3 protein: CASSLSLSHGNTIYF
CDR3 length: 14; clone size: -; J gene: TRBJ2-1; V gene: TRBV19; D gene: TRBD2; CDR3 DNA: TGTGCCAGTGATAGCGGGGAGGGGTACAATGAGCAGTTCTTC; CDR3 protein: CASDSGEGYNEQFF
CDR3 length: 14; clone size: -; J gene: TRBJ2-5; V gene: TRBV13; D gene: -; CDR3 DNA: TGTGCCAGCAGCTTAGGACCGGACCAAGAGACCCAGTACTTC; CDR3 protein: CASSLGPDQETQYF
CDR3 length: 15; clone size: -; J gene: TRBJ1-6; V gene: TRBV5-3; D gene: -; CDR3 DNA: TGTGCCAGAAGCTTATCATGGTGGAATAATTCACCCCTCCACTTT; CDR3 protein: CARSLSWWNNSPLHF
CDR3 length: 12; clone size: -; J gene: TRBJ2-1; V gene: TRBV3-1/TRBV3-2; D gene: -; CDR3 DNA: TGTGCCAGTTCGGACTTGTACAATGAGCAGTTCTTC; CDR3 protein: CASSDLYNEQFF
CDR3 length: 14; clone size: -; J gene: TRBJ1-5; V gene: TRBV9; D gene: -; CDR3 DNA: TGTGCCAGCAGCGTACTGGGTATGGCAGAGCCCCAGCATTTT; CDR3 protein: CASSVLGMAEPQHF
CDR3 length: 17; clone size: once; J gene: TRBJ2-2; V gene: TRBV9; D gene: TRBD1; CDR3 DNA: TGTGCCAGCAGCCCCCACCCGACAGGGGTGGACACCGGGGAGCTGTTTTTT; CDR3 protein: CASSPHPTGVDTGELFF
CDR3 length: 13; clone size: -; J gene: TRBJ1-2; V gene: TRBV5-1; D gene: -; CDR3 DNA: TGCGCCAGCAGCTTGGGACTGGGCTATGGCTACACCTTC; CDR3 protein: CASSLGLGYGYTF
CDR3 length: 13; clone size: -; J gene: TRBJ1-1; V gene: TRBV2; D gene: -; CDR3 DNA: TGTGCCAGCAGCGAAGGGGTCGGCACTGAAGCTTTCTTT; CDR3 protein: CASSEGVGTEAFF
CDR3 length: 15; clone size: once; J gene: TRBJ1-2; V gene: TRBV6-6; D gene: -; CDR3 DNA: TGTGCCAGCAGCTCCACCGAGGCCCTCCTCTATGGCTACACCTTC; CDR3 protein: CASSSTEALLYGYTF
CDR3 length: 16; clone size: once; J gene: TRBJ2-7; V gene: TRBV15; D gene: -; CDR3 DNA: TGTGCCACCAGCAGAGAGACAAGGCAGGGTTTCTACGAGCAGTACTTC; CDR3 protein: CATSRETRQGFYEQYF
CDR3 length: 13; clone size: -; J gene: TRBJ1-2; V gene: TRBV12-3/TRBV12-4; D gene: TRBD1; CDR3 DNA: TGTGCCAGCAGCCTCGGACAGGGCTATGGCTACACCTTC; CDR3 protein: CASSLGQGYGYTF
CDR3 length: 15; clone size: -; J gene: TRBJ2-2; V gene: TRBV13; D gene: -; CDR3 DNA: TGTGCCAGCAGCCAGCGACAGGTTAACACCGGGGAGCTGTTTTTT; CDR3 protein: CASSQRQVNTGELFF
CDR3 length: 14; clone size: -; J gene: TRBJ1-5; V gene: TRBV29-1; D gene: TRBD1; CDR3 DNA: TGCAGCCCGGGAGGGGGCTGGGACAATCAGCCCCAGCATTTT; CDR3 protein: CSPGGGWDNQPQHF
CDR3 length: 16; clone size: -; J gene: TRBJ2-2; V gene: TRBV7-8; D gene: -; CDR3 DNA: TGTGCCAGCAGCATAACTGACTACGCGAACACCGGGGAGCTGTTTTTT; CDR3 protein: CASSITDYANTGELFF
CDR3 length: 12; clone size: -; J gene: TRBJ1-2; V gene: TRBV28; D gene: -; CDR3 DNA: TGTGCCAGCAGTTTCAGGGACTATGGCTACACCTTC; CDR3 protein: CASSFRDYGYTF
CDR3 length: 17; clone size: -; J gene: TRBJ2-1; V gene: TRBV3-1/TRBV3-2; D gene: -; CDR3 DNA: TGTGCCAGCAGCCCAGAGGATAGCGGCGAGGTCTACAATGAGCAGTTCTTC; CDR3 protein: CASSPEDSGEVYNEQFF
CDR3 length: 14; clone size: -; J gene: TRBJ1-3; V gene: TRBV27; D gene: -; CDR3 DNA: TGTGCCAGCGCCCCTACAGGGCGCGGAAACACCATATATTTT; CDR3 protein: CASAPTGRGNTIYF
CDR3 length: 15; clone size: once; J gene: TRBJ1-1; V gene: TRBV7-9; D gene: -; CDR3 DNA: TGTGCCAGCAGCTTGAAGTTCGGACAGAACACTGAAGCTTTCTTT; CDR3 protein: CASSLKFGQNTEAFF
CDR3 length: 16; clone size: -; J gene: TRBJ2-1; V gene: TRBV11-2; D gene: TRBD2; CDR3 DNA: TGTGCCAGCAGCGCAGAGGGACTAGGGGGGAACAATGAGCAGTTCTTC; CDR3 protein: CASSAEGLGGNNEQFF
CDR3 length: 13; clone size: -; J gene: TRBJ2-5; V gene: TRBV19; D gene: -; CDR3 DNA: TGTGCCAGTAGTATAGCGAGGCCCGGGACCCAGTACTTC; CDR3 protein: CASSIARPGTQYF
CDR3 length: 16; clone size: -; J gene: TRBJ2-3; V gene: TRBV7-2; D gene: TRBD2; CDR3 DNA: TGTGCCAGCGGACTCCTAGCGGGGGGCGGCACAGATACGCAGTATTTT; CDR3 protein: CASGLLAGGGTDTQYF
CDR3 length: 15; clone size: -; J gene: TRBJ1-2; V gene: TRBV4-3; D gene: TRBD1; CDR3 DNA: TGCGCCAGCAGCCAGACCTCGACAGGGGGATATGGCTACACCTTC; CDR3 protein: CASSQTSTGGYGYTF
CDR3 length: 17; clone size: -; J gene: TRBJ2-1; V gene: TRBV7-9; D gene: TRBD2; CDR3 DNA: TGTGCCAGCAGCTTCTTAAGCGGGATAAGCTCCTACAATGAGCAGTTCTTC; CDR3 protein: CASSFLSGISSYNEQFF
CDR3 length: 15; clone size: -; J gene: TRBJ1-6; V gene: TRBV19; D gene: TRBD1; CDR3 DNA: TGTGCCACCCGTCCCGGTGACAGGGGTAATTCACCCCTCCACTTT; CDR3 protein: CATRPGDRGNSPLHF
CDR3 length: 18; clone size: -; J gene: TRBJ1-6; V gene: TRBV4-2; D gene: -; CDR3 DNA: TGTGCCAGCAGCCAAGATGCCCAGGTGGTCCAGGGCGGATCACCCCTCCACTTT; CDR3 protein: CASSQDAQVVQGGSPLHF
CDR3 length: 14; clone size: -; J gene: TRBJ1-2; V gene: TRBV6-1; D gene: -; CDR3 DNA: TGTGCCAGCAGTGAACAGGACAGCGTCTATGGCTACACCTTC; CDR3 protein: CASSEQDSVYGYTF
CDR3 length: 14; clone size: -; J gene: TRBJ1-1; V gene: TRBV7-9; D gene: -; CDR3 DNA: TGTGCCAGCAGCTTCAAGACCTTTCCCACTGAAGCTTTCTTT; CDR3 protein: CASSFKTFPTEAFF
CDR3 length: 13; clone size: once; J gene: TRBJ2-1; V gene: TRBV13; D gene: -; CDR3 DNA: TGTGCCAGCAGCTTGTATTCCGGGGGTGAGCAGTTCTTC; CDR3 protein: CASSLYSGGEQFF
CDR3 length: 15; clone size: -; J gene: TRBJ1-5; V gene: TRBV19; D gene: -; CDR3 DNA: TGTGCCAGTAGTATCCTCGGGCAGGGCAATCAGCCCCAGCATTTT; CDR3 protein: CASSILGQGNQPQHF
CDR3 length: 13; clone size: -; J gene: TRBJ1-2; V gene: TRBV7-2; D gene: -; CDR3 DNA: TGTGCCAGCAGCTCTGTAGGGCTCTATGGCTACACCTTC; CDR3 protein: CASSSVGLYGYTF